A single sample gave rise to the 24 T cell receptor beta chains below, sequenced in a study of blood T cell repertoires in COVID-19. Some clones are missing from TCRdb's copy, which holds only in-frame ones; the method was immunoSEQ multiplex PCR. Of some 250,000 clones listed, around 89% are singletons. Sequenced sample: PBMCs or T cells enriched from blood (not recorded which). The receptors originated from a man aged 40-49 years who had recovered from COVID-19.

This clone has only a few counts. The gene calls are TRBV18 and TRBJ1-5; 9 positions match TRBD1. The germline gives CDR1 KGHSH, CDR2 LQKENI. This CDR3 region has 17 residues. Germline trimming cut 5 bases from V and 0 bases from J; bases unmatched to any gene: 8. Here the CDR3 reads CASSSGQGAYSNQPQHF. DNA for the CDR3: TGTGCCAGCTCATCGGGACAGGGCGCCTATAGCAATCAGCCCCAGCATTTT.

This chain joins TRBV7-3 and TRBJ2-1; D is ambiguous. Germline loops: CDR1 SGHTA, CDR2 FQGTGA. V shed 5 bases and J shed 10 bases, with 15 bases lying between them. The CDR3 length is 13 residues. The CDR3 sequence: CASSAENLMEQFF. The CDR3 region has the DNA TGTGCCAGCAGCGCCGAGAATTTGATGGAGCAGTTCTTC.

V usage is TRBV7-3 and J usage is TRBJ2-5; 9 bases fit TRBD1. This CDR3 region has 15 residues. With 3 bases clipped from V and 3 bases from J, the junction kept 5 bases outside the gene matches. The germline gives CDR1 SGHTA, CDR2 FQGTGA. This CDR3 is CASSFTGGVEETQYF. The CDR3 DNA reads as TGTGCCAGCAGCTTTACAGGGGGCGTTGAAGAGACCCAGTACTTC.

This chain links TRBV5-5 with TRBJ2-7; 8 bases are a match to TRBD2. Unmatched junction bases numbered 12, after V lost 4 bases and J lost 6 bases. This CDR3 has 15 residues. Germline values: CDR1 SGHKS, CDR2 YYEKEE (reference sequence). The CDR3 region is CASSPEASGLVEQYF. In DNA form, the CDR3 reads TGTGCCAGCAGCCCGGAGGCTAGCGGGCTTGTCGAGCAGTACTTC.

The rearrangement links TRBV7-9 to TRBJ1-1; tentatively, D is TRBD1 (6 bases). V was trimmed by 7 bases and J by 0 bases, leaving 21 bases between them. Germline lookup yields CDR1 SEHNR and CDR2 FQNEAQ (reference sequence). This CDR3 region has 17 residues. CDR3 sequence: CASNRFGQGHMNTEAFF. CDR3 in DNA: TGTGCCAGCAACCGGTTCGGGCAGGGGCACATGAACACTGAAGCTTTCTTT.

This sequence joins TRBV4-1 and TRBJ2-1; 9 nucleotides align to TRBD2. CDR3 length: 16 residues. With 3 bases clipped from V and 7 bases from J, the junction kept 10 bases outside the gene matches. The germline V gene encodes CDR1 MGHRA and CDR2 YSYEKL. The CDR3 loop is CASSQTQLAGQNEQFF. Here the CDR3 DNA reads TGCGCCAGCAGCCAGACGCAACTAGCGGGTCAGAATGAGCAGTTCTTC.

This rearrangement joins TRBV6-2 or TRBV6-3 to TRBJ1-5, with 8 bases lining up with TRBD1. In germline, CDR1 is MNHEY, CDR2 SVGEGT. The length of the CDR3 is 14 residues. V lost 1 base to trimming and J lost 5 bases; unmatched junction nucleotides: 1. CDR3 sequence reads: CASSYLTGDQPQHF. The CDR3 bases are TGTGCCAGCAGTTACTTGACAGGGGATCAGCCCCAGCATTTT.

The genes are TRBV7-8 and TRBJ2-2; 7 bases are shared with TRBD2. The CDR3 totals 16 residues. The germline V gene has CDR1 SGHVS and CDR2 FQNEAQ. After removal of 3 bases from V and 5 bases from J, the junction contained 9 bases not matched to a gene. This CDR3 is CASSFPGEGGTGELFF. CDR3 DNA: TGTGCCAGCAGCTTTCCCGGGGAGGGCGGAACCGGGGAGCTGTTTTTT.

J is TRBJ2-7 and V is TRBV12-3 or TRBV12-4, with D maybe TRBD2 (5 bases). V was clipped by 5 bases and J by 2 bases, with 10 bases between them. This CDR3 is 13 amino acids long. CDR3 in amino acids: CASSADFPYEQYF. The CDR3, as DNA: TGTGCCAGCAGTGCGGACTTTCCCTACGAGCAGTACTTC.

The table lists this clone with many counts. This chain uses TRBV4-3 with TRBJ2-6; D is unresolved. This CDR3 contains 16 residues. In germline, CDR1 is LGHNA, CDR2 YSLEER. Trimming removed 0 bases at V and 0 bases at J, with 6 bases between. CDR3 nucleotide sequence: TGCGCCAGCAGCCAAGATAACGGCTCTGGGGCCAACGTCCTGACTTTC. It translates to CASSQDNGSGANVLTF.

V gene TRBV9 combines with J gene TRBJ1-2, with TRBD1 as a possible D gene (6 bases). Per the germline V gene, CDR1 is SGDLS and CDR2 is YYNGEE. Trimming took off 1 base at V and 6 bases at J, with 13 bases between the two ends. This CDR3 comprises 14 residues. The chain's CDR3 is CASSVYGQLDGYTF. In DNA, the CDR3 is TGTGCCAGCAGCGTATATGGACAGCTAGATGGCTACACCTTC.

This chain uses TRBV30 with TRBJ2-1, with 14 bases identical to TRBD2. CDR3 length equals 15 residues. From germline, CDR1 is GTSNPN and CDR2 SVGIG (reference sequence). The ends lost 2 bases at V and 14 bases at J; junction bases unmatched: 11. In DNA, the CDR3 is TGTGCCTGGAGTACCGGACTAGCGGGGGGCCCCCAGGAGTTCTTC. Translated, it gives CAWSTGLAGGPQEFF. The full variable domain, rest sourced from reference TRBV30 and TRBJ2-1, is SQTIHQWPATLVQPVGSPLSLECTVEGTSNPNLYWYRQAAGRGLQLLFYSVGIGQISSEVPQNLSASRPQDRQFILSSKKLLLSDSGFYLCAWSTGLAGGPQEFFGPGTRLTVL.

Only one count was recorded for this clone. The chain links TRBV27 to TRBJ2-1; D might be TRBD2 (6 bases). Deletions cut 7 bases from V and 4 bases from J, with 20 bases between. The CDR3 covers 16 residues. Germline V lookup: CDR1 MNHEY, CDR2 SMNVEV (reference sequence). The CDR3 DNA sequence: TGTGCCAGCACCTCATACCTAGCGAAGAAATACAATGAGCAGTTCTTC. It is translated as CASTSYLAKKYNEQFF.

CDR3 nucleotides: TGTGCTAGTGGCAACTTACAGGGGGCGGGGACTGAAGCTTTCTTT. This gives the protein CASGNLQGAGTEAFF. This chain links TRBV12-5 with TRBJ1-1; 9 positions match TRBD1. V dropped 6 bases and J dropped 5; count of bases not matched to a gene: 10. This CDR3 comprises 15 residues. Germline lookup yields CDR1 LGHNT and CDR2 FRNRAP. Drawing the rest from reference TRBV12-5 and TRBJ1-1, the complete variable domain is DARVTQTPRHKVTEMGQEVTMRCQPILGHNTVFWYRQTMMQGLELLAYFRNRAPLDDSGMPKDRFSAEMPDATLATLKIQPSEPRDSAVYFCASGNLQGAGTEAFFGQGTRLTVV.

This clone occurred a few times. The chain employs TRBV10-3 and TRBJ2-7, with 9 bases identical to TRBD1. V lost 5 bases to trimming and J lost 9 bases; unmatched junction nucleotides: 11. The CDR3 totals 14 residues. The germline V gene has CDR1 ENHRY and CDR2 SYGVKD. CDR3 protein: CAISPGQGTSGQYF. In nucleotides, the CDR3 is TGTGCCATCAGTCCGGGACAGGGTACGTCTGGGCAGTACTTC.

This chain uses TRBV27 with TRBJ1-1; 7 bases fit TRBD1. The germline V gene has CDR1 MNHEY and CDR2 SMNVEV (reference sequence). CDR3 size: 14 residues. V dropped 6 bases and J dropped 0; count of bases not matched to a gene: 4. The CDR3 bases are TGTGCCAGCAGAGGACAGGTCATGAACACTGAAGCTTTCTTT. It translates to CASRGQVMNTEAFF.

In regard to this clone: This sample also contains other DNA sequences that code for the same CDR3. This chain joins TRBV27 and TRBJ1-2; 11 bases line up with TRBD1. In germline, CDR1 is MNHEY, CDR2 SMNVEV (reference sequence). CDR3 size: 14 residues. V dropped 8 bases and J dropped 6; count of bases not matched to a gene: 8. CDR3 loop: CASRIGTGGHGYTF. The CDR3 region has the DNA TGTGCCAGCCGGATCGGGACAGGGGGTCATGGCTACACCTTC.

This sequence joins TRBV5-4 and TRBJ2-2, with D possibly matching TRBD1 (6 bases). Germline CDR1 and CDR2: SGHNT and YYREEE (reference sequence). The CDR3 has 16 residues. The V gene lost 4 bases and the J gene lost 2 bases, with 15 bases spanning the gap. As DNA, the CDR3 is TGTGCCAGCAGCCTTTATGGGACATTAAACACCGGGGAGCTGTTTTTT. This sequence encodes CASSLYGTLNTGELFF.

This clone occurred once. The chain is built from TRBV19 and TRBJ1-1; D is undetermined. V dropped 6 bases and J dropped 3 bases, with 14 bases sitting between them. The germline V gene encodes CDR1 LNHDA and CDR2 SQIVND (reference sequence). The CDR3 is 14 amino acids. Here the CDR3 reads CASRAPDSYTEAFF. As DNA, the CDR3 is TGTGCCAGTAGAGCGCCTGATTCTTACACTGAAGCTTTCTTT. Complete variable domain (other parts from reference TRBV19 and TRBJ1-1): DGGITQSPKYLFRKEGQNVTLSCEQNLNHDAMYWYRQDPGQGLRLIYYSQIVNDFQKGDIAEGYSVSREKKESFPLTVTSAQKNPTAFYLCASRAPDSYTEAFFGQGTRLTVV.

To note about this clone: A junction end diverges from the germline sequence, so it may reflect a read error. V gene TRBV11-3 combines with J gene TRBJ2-2; 10 bases agree with TRBD1. This CDR3 is built from 19 residues. Germline V gives CDR1 SGHNT, CDR2 YENEEA. The CDR3 loop is CASSQTGQGLKPRGRGAVF. The CDR3 DNA is TGTGCCAGCAGCCAAACGGGACAGGGGTTAAAGCCGCGAGGCCGGGGAGCTGTTTTT.

The rearrangement joins TRBV7-8 to TRBJ1-3; the D is unclear. Between the trimmed V and J ends, which lost 7 bases and 4 bases, there was a span of 17 bases. The CDR3 is 15 amino acids. Germline CDR1 reads SGHVS; CDR2 reads FQNEAQ. The CDR3 nucleotides are TGTGCCAGCACCTTCTATGCCCTCGCGGGAAACACCATATATTTT. Protein product: CASTFYALAGNTIYF. Based on the CDR3 plus reference TRBV7-8 and TRBJ1-3, the full variable domain is GAGVSQSPRYKVAKRGQDVALRCDPISGHVSLFWYQQALGQGPEFLTYFQNEAQLDKSGLPSDRFFAERPEGSVSTLKIQRTQQEDSAVYLCASTFYALAGNTIYFGEGSWLTVV.

The chain carries TRBV27 and TRBJ2-1, with TRBD2 matching 14 bases. The CDR3 has 19 amino acids. The ends lost 3 bases at V and 2 bases at J; junction bases unmatched: 9. Looked up from germline, CDR1 is MNHEY and CDR2 is SMNVEV (reference sequence). CDR3 bases: TGTGCCAGCAGTTTTCGGACTAGCGGGAGGCCGGGCCCCTACAATGAGCAGTTCTTC. It yields the protein CASSFRTSGRPGPYNEQFF.

The rearrangement joins TRBV19 to TRBJ1-5, with D perhaps matching TRBD1 (6 bases). The CDR3 length is 17 residues. V was trimmed by 5 bases and J by 1 base, leaving 18 bases between them. Germline V gene data show CDR1 as LNHDA and CDR2 as SQIVND (reference sequence). The CDR3 reads CASSSLSTGLSNQPQHF. The CDR3 DNA is TGTGCCAGTAGTTCTCTCAGCACAGGGTTAAGCAATCAGCCCCAGCATTTT.

The CDR3 reads CARSLAGNEETQYF. The CDR3, as DNA: TGTGCCAGAAGCTTAGCCGGTAACGAAGAGACCCAGTACTTC. The chain has TRBV7-5 and TRBJ2-5; the table's D call, TRBD2, was not checked against the DNA. TRBV7-5 is tagged as a pseudogene. The CDR3 contains 14 residues.